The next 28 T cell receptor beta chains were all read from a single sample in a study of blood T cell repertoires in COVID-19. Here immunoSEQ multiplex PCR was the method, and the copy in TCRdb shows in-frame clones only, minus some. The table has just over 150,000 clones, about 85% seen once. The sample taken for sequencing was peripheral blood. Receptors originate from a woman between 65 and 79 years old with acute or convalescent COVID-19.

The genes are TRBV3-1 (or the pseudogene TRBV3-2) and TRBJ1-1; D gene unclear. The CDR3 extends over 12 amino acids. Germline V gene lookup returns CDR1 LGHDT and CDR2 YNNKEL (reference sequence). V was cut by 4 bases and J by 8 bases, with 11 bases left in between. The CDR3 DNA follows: TGTGCCAGCAGCCCGTACAGCGGGGAAGCTTTCTTT. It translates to CASSPYSGEAFF.

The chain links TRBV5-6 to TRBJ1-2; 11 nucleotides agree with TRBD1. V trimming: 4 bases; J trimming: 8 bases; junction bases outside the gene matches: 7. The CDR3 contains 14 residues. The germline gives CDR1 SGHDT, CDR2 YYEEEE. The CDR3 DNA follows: TGTGCCAGCAGCGCGGGACAGGGGGTGAGGGGCTACACCTTC. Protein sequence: CASSAGQGVRGYTF.

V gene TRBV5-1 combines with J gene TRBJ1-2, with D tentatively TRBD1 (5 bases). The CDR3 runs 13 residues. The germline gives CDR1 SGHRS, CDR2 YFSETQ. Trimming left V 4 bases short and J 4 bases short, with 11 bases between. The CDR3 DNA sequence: TGCGCCAGCAGCGTCAGGGATTTCTATGGCTACACCTTC. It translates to CASSVRDFYGYTF.

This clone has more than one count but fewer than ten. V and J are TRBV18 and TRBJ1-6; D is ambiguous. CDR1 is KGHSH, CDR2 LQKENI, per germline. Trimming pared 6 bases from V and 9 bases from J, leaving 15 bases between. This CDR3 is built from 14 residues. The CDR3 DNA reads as TGTGCCAGCTCTCCATATCTGTCTCGTTCACCCCTCCACTTT. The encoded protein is CASSPYLSRSPLHF. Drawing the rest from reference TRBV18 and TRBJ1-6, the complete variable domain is NAGVMQNPRHLVRRRGQEARLRCSPMKGHSHVYWYRQLPEEGLKFMVYLQKENIIDESGMPKERFSAEFPKEGPSILRIQQVVRGDSAAYFCASSPYLSRSPLHFGNGTRLTVT.

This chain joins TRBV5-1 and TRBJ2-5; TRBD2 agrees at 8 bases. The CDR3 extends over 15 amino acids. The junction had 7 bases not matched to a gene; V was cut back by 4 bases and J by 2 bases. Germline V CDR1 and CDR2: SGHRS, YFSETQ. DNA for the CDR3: TGCGCCAGCAGCGCTAGCGGGTACGAACAAGAGACCCAGTACTTC. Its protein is CASSASGYEQETQYF.

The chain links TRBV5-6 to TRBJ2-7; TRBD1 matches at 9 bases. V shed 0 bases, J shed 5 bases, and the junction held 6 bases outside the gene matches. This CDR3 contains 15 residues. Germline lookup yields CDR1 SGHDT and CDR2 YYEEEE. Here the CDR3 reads CASSLVGTGYHEQYF. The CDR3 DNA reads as TGTGCCAGCAGCTTGGTCGGGACAGGGTACCACGAGCAGTACTTC. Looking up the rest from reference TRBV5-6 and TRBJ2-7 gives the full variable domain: DAGVTQSPTHLIKTRGQQVTLRCSPKSGHDTVSWYQQALGQGPQFIFQYYEEEERQRGNFPDRFSGHQFPNYSSELNVNALLLGDSALYLCASSLVGTGYHEQYFGPGTRLTVT.

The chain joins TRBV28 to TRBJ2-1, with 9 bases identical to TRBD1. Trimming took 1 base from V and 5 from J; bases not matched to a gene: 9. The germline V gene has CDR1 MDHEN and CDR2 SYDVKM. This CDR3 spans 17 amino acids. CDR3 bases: TGTGCCAGCAGTTTATCGACAGGGGGTTTTTACAACAATGAGCAGTTCTTC. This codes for CASSLSTGGFYNNEQFF.

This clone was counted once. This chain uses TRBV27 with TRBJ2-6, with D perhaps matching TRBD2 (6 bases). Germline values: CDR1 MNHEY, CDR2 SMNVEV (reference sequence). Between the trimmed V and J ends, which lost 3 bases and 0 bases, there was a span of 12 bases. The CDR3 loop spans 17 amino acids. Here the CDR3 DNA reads TGTGCCAGCAGTTTTGGGGGACTTACCTCTGGGGCCAACGTCCTGACTTTC. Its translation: CASSFGGLTSGANVLTF.

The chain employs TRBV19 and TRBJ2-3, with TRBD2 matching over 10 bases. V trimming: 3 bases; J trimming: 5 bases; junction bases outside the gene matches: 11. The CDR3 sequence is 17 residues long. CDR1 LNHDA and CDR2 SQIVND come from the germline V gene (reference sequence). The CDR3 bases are TGTGCCAGTAGTATTAAGGGGAGCGGGGGGGCCGGAGATACGCAGTATTTT. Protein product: CASSIKGSGGAGDTQYF.

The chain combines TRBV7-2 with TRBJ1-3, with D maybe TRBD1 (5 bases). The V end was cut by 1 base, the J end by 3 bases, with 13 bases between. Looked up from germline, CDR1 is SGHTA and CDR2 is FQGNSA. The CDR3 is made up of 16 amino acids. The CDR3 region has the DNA TGTGCCAGCAGCTTAGTCTGGCAGGGTGTTGGAAACACCATATATTTT. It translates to CASSLVWQGVGNTIYF. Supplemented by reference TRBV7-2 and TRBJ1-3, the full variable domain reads GAGVSQSPSNKVTEKGKDVELRCDPISGHTALYWYRQSLGQGLEFLIYFQGNSAPDKSGLPSDRFSAERTGGSVSTLTIQRTQQEDSAVYLCASSLVWQGVGNTIYFGEGSWLTVV.

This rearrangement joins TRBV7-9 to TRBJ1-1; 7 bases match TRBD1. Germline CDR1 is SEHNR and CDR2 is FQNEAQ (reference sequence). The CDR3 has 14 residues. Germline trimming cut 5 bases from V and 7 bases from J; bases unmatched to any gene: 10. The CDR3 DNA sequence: TGTGCCAGCAGCCCACAGGGGATGGGCGGTGAAGCTTTCTTT. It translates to CASSPQGMGGEAFF.

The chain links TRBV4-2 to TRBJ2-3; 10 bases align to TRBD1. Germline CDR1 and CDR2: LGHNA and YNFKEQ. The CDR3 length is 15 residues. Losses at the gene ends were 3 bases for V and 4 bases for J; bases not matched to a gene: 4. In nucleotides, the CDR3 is TGTGCCAGCAGCCAGCGGGACAGGGGATCAGATACGCAGTATTTT. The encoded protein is CASSQRDRGSDTQYF.

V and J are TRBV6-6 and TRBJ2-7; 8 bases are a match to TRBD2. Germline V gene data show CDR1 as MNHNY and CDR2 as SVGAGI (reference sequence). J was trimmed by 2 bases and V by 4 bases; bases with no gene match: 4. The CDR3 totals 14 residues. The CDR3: CASSFVGGAYEQYV. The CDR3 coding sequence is TGTGCCAGCAGTTTCGTCGGGGGGGCCTACGAGCAGTACGTC.

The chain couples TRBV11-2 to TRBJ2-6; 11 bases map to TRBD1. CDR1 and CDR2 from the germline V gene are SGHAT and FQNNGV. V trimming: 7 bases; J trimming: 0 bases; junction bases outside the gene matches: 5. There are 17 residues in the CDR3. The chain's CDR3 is CASTGTGGGSGANVLTF. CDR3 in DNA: TGTGCCAGCACAGGGACAGGGGGTGGCTCTGGGGCCAACGTCCTGACTTTC.

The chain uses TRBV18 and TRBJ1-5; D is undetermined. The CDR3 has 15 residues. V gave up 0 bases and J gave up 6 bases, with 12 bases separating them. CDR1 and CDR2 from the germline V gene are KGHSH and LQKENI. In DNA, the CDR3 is TGTGCCAGCTCACCACCGGACGGGAATCGTCAGCCCCAGCATTTT. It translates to CASSPPDGNRQPQHF.

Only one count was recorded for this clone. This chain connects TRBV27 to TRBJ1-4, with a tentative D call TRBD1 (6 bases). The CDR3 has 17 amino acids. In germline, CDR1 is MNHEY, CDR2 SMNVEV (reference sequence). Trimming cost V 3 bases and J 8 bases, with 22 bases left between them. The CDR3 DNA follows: TGTGCCAGCAGTTTCCTCTATCGACGGGACACTCGAGAAAAACTGTTTTTT. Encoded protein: CASSFLYRRDTREKLFF.

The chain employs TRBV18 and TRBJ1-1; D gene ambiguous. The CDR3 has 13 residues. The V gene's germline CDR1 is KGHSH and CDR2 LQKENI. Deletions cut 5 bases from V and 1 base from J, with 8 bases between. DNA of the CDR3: TGTGCCAGCTCATACGCAGAGAACACTGAAGCTTTCTTT. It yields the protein CASSYAENTEAFF.

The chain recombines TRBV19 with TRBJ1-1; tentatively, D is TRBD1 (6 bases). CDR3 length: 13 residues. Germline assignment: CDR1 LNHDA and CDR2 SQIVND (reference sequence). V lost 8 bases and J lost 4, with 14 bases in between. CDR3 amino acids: CASYRELTTEAFF. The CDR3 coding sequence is TGTGCCAGTTACAGGGAGTTGACCACTGAAGCTTTCTTT. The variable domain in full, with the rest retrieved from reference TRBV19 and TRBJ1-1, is DGGITQSPKYLFRKEGQNVTLSCEQNLNHDAMYWYRQDPGQGLRLIYYSQIVNDFQKGDIAEGYSVSREKKESFPLTVTSAQKNPTAFYLCASYRELTTEAFFGQGTRLTVV.

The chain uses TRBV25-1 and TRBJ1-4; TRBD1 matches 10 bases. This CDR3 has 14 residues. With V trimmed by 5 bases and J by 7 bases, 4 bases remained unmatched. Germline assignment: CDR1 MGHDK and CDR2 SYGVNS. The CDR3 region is CASSPWDRGEKLFF. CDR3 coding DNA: TGTGCCAGCAGTCCTTGGGACAGGGGTGAAAAACTGTTTTTT.

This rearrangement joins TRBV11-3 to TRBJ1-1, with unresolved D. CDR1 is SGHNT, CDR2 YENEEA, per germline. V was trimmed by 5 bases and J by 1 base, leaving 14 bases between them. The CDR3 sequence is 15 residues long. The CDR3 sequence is CASSPGGSGNTEAFF. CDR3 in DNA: TGTGCCAGCAGCCCGGGCGGGTCCGGGAACACTGAAGCTTTCTTT.

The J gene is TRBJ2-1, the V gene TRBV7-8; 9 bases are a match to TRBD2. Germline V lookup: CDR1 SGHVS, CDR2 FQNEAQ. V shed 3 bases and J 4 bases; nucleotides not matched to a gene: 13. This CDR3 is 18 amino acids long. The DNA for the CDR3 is TGTGCCAGCAGCTTGCCGCGGGAGCGGGGGGCCTATTACAATGAGCAGTTCTTC. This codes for CASSLPRERGAYYNEQFF.

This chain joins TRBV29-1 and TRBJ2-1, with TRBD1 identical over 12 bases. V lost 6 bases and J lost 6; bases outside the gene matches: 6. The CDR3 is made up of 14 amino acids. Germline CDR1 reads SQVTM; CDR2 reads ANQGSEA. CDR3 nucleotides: TGCAGCGTGGCGGGGACAGGGGGCCGCAATGAGCAGTTCTTC. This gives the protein CSVAGTGGRNEQFF.

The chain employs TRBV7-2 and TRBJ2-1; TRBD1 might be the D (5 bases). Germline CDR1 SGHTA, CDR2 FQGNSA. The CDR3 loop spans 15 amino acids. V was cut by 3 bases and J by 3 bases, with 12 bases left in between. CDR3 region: CASSLPSGRYNEQFF. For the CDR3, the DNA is TGTGCCAGCAGCTTGCCGTCAGGGCGCTACAATGAGCAGTTCTTC.

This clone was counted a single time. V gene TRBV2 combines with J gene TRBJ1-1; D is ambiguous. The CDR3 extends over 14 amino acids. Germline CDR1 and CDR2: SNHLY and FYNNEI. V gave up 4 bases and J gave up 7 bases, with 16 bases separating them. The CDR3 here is CASSVLGGIVEAFF. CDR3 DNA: TGTGCCAGCAGTGTCCTAGGAGGGATAGTTGAAGCTTTCTTT.

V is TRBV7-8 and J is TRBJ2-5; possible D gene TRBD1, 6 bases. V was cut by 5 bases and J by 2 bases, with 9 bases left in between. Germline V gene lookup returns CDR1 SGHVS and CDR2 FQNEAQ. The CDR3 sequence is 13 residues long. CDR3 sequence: CASSNGQQETQYF. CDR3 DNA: TGTGCCAGCAGCAACGGACAGCAAGAGACCCAGTACTTC.

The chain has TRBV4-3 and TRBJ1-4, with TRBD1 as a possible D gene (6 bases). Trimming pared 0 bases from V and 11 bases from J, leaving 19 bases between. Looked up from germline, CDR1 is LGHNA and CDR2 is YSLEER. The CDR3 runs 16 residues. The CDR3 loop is CASSQEPLGAGDKLFF. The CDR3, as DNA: TGCGCCAGCAGCCAAGAGCCCTTGGGGGCAGGGGACAAACTGTTTTTT.

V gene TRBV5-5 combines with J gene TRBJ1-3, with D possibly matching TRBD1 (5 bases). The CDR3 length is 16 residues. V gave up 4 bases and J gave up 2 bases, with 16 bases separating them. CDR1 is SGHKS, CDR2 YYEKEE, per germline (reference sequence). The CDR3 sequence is CASSLGGSRAGNTIYF. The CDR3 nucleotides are TGTGCCAGCAGCCTCGGGGGGTCCAGGGCTGGAAACACCATATATTTT.

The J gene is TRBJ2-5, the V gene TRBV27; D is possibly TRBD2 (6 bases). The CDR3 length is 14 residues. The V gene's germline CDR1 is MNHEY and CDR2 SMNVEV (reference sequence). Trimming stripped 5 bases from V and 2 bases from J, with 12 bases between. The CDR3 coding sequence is TGTGCCAGCAGTAAGTACGGGGGACAAGAGACCCAGTACTTC. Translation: CASSKYGGQETQYF.